This is a list of T cell receptor beta chains from one sample in a study of blood T cells in healthy people across ages. Each CDR3 protein gets one entry after TCRdb re-called the 5' RACE reads with MiXCR. The sample holds fewer than 900,000 distinct CDR3 sequences, roughly 35% seen once. Sequencing was done on a sample of blood. The receptors here all came from a man younger than 35 in good health. The CDR3 runs from the conserved cysteine through the conserved F or W. Fields, in order: J gene, D gene, V gene, clone size, CDR3 protein, CDR3 DNA. The D gene is left open where the match is weak. Clone size, where shown, is once, few, many, or a class for clones that have expanded.

>TRBJ1-1|TRBD1|TRBV12-3/TRBV12-4|.
CASAGQLNTEAFF
TGTGCCAGCGCGGGACAGCTGAACACTGAAGCTTTCTTT
>TRBJ1-3|.|TRBV25-1|.
CASSESGGFSGNTIYF
TGTGCCAGCAGTGAAAGTGGAGGTTTCTCTGGAAACACCATATATTTT
>TRBJ2-1|.|TRBV12-3/TRBV12-4|few
CASSSLPRGATEQFF
TGTGCCAGCAGCTCACTACCAAGGGGGGCGACTGAGCAGTTCTTC
>TRBJ2-3|TRBD1|TRBV11-2|.
CASGTKQGDPTDTQYF
TGTGCCAGCGGCACTAAACAGGGGGACCCCACAGATACGCAGTATTTT
>TRBJ2-7|TRBD2|TRBV20-1|many
CSASRPSGTTYEQYF
TGCAGTGCTAGTAGGCCTAGCGGGACCACCTACGAGCAGTACTTC
>TRBJ2-1|.|TRBV11-3|many
CASSLGESYNEQFF
TGTGCCAGCAGCTTAGGCGAGTCCTACAATGAGCAGTTCTTC
>TRBJ2-1|TRBD1|TRBV5-1|.
CASSSGTGANEQFF
TGCGCCAGCAGCTCTGGGACAGGGGCCAATGAGCAGTTCTTC
>TRBJ2-3|.|TRBV28|many
CASSLDKSTDTQYF
TGTGCCAGCAGTTTAGACAAGTCCACAGATACGCAGTATTTT
>TRBJ1-1|.|TRBV12-3/TRBV12-4|few
CASSRGLGTEAFF
TGTGCCAGCAGTCGGGGCCTGGGAACTGAAGCTTTCTTT
>TRBJ2-2|.|TRBV29-1|few
CSVAGRKTGGSAGELFF
TGCAGCGTTGCGGGCAGGAAGACTGGGGGAAGCGCCGGGGAGCTGTTTTTT
>TRBJ2-3|.|TRBV5-5|many
CASRESPSTDTQYF
TGTGCCAGCAGAGAAAGCCCCAGCACAGATACGCAGTATTTT
>TRBJ2-1|TRBD2|TRBV10-3|many
CAISEPSGGGEQFF
TGTGCCATCAGTGAACCTAGCGGGGGAGGAGAGCAGTTCTTC
>TRBJ2-1|.|TRBV3-1|.
CASSQERATGGEQFF
TGTGCCAGCAGCCAAGAGAGGGCCACTGGGGGCGAGCAGTTCTTC
>TRBJ2-3|.|TRBV12-3/TRBV12-4|many
CASSLRGAPPTQYF
TGTGCCAGCAGTTTGAGGGGCGCCCCCCCTACGCAGTATTTT
>TRBJ1-6|.|TRBV2|few
CASRPGLSPLHF
TGTGCCAGCCGACCGGGCCTTTCACCCCTCCACTTT
>TRBJ2-5|.|TRBV2|.
CASTIYQETQYF
TGTGCCAGCACGATTTATCAAGAGACCCAGTACTTC
>TRBJ2-3|TRBD2|TRBV4-3|.
CASSQDLLAGGSADTQYF
TGCGCCAGCAGCCAAGATTTGCTAGCGGGGGGTTCGGCAGATACGCAGTATTTT
>TRBJ2-5|.|TRBV28|.
CASSLLVYPETQYF
TGTGCCAGCAGTTTATTGGTCTACCCGGAGACCCAGTACTTC
>TRBJ1-3|.|TRBV9|.
CASSVDRRRDTIYF
TGTGCCAGCAGCGTCGACAGGCGGAGAGACACCATATATTTT
>TRBJ2-1|.|TRBV12-3/TRBV12-4|.
CANSLEPAEQFF
TGTGCCAACAGTTTAGAACCGGCTGAGCAGTTCTTC
>TRBJ1-2|.|TRBV5-1|.
CASSLSSWEGGYTF
TGCGCCAGCAGCTTGAGTAGCTGGGAAGGAGGCTACACCTTC
>TRBJ2-7|TRBD2|TRBV29-1|.
CSVEGSGSSYEQYF
TGCAGCGTTGAAGGTAGCGGGAGCTCCTACGAGCAGTACTTC
>TRBJ2-7|.|TRBV28|few
CASSFSISYEQYF
TGTGCCAGCAGTTTCAGTATCTCCTACGAGCAGTACTTC
>TRBJ2-3|.|TRBV9|many
CASSVNADTQYF
TGTGCCAGCAGCGTAAACGCAGATACGCAGTATTTT
>TRBJ2-1|TRBD1|TRBV9|.
CASSVQRAGGRGEQFF
TGTGCCAGCAGCGTCCAAAGGGCAGGGGGACGTGGTGAGCAGTTCTTC
>TRBJ2-5|.|TRBV6-6|.
CASTTRGETQYF
TGTGCCAGCACCACGAGGGGAGAGACCCAGTACTTC
>TRBJ1-1|TRBD1|TRBV29-1|few
CSVGKGQERFTEAFF
TGCAGCGTAGGGAAGGGACAGGAAAGATTCACTGAAGCTTTCTTT
>TRBJ2-4|.|TRBV27|.
CASSLEFRAAQYF
TGTGCCAGCAGTTTAGAGTTTCGGGCGGCTCAGTACTTC
>TRBJ2-3|.|TRBV4-3|few
CASSQSVADTQYF
TGCGCCAGCAGCCAAAGTGTAGCCGATACGCAGTATTTT
>TRBJ2-1|TRBD2|TRBV10-3|few
CAISPTSGGSSYNEQFF
TGTGCCATCAGCCCGACTAGCGGGGGGAGCTCCTACAATGAGCAGTTCTTC
>TRBJ2-3|.|TRBV12-3/TRBV12-4|few
CASRIGAHTQYF
TGTGCCAGCAGAATTGGGGCACATACGCAGTATTTT
>TRBJ2-1|.|TRBV3-1|.
CASSQVDYRNEQFF
TGTGCCAGCAGCCAAGTTGACTACCGCAATGAGCAGTTCTTC
>TRBJ1-2|.|TRBV30|.
CAWSVLEGVKGDTF
TGTGCCTGGAGTGTACTGGAGGGGGTAAAGGGAGACACCTTC
>TRBJ2-7|.|TRBV4-1|.
CASSQDWSRNEQYF
TGCGCCAGCAGCCAAGATTGGAGCAGGAACGAGCAGTACTTC
>TRBJ2-1|TRBD2|TRBV4-1|.
CASSQFSGGTVPNEQFF
TGCGCCAGCAGCCAGTTTAGCGGGGGGACCGTACCGAATGAGCAGTTCTTC
>TRBJ2-5|TRBD2|TRBV20-1|.
CSAREPGLEETQYF
TGCAGTGCTAGAGAACCGGGACTAGAAGAGACCCAGTACTTC
>TRBJ1-4|.|TRBV4-1|.
CASGQTGTNEKLFF
TGCGCCAGCGGGCAGACAGGAACTAATGAAAAACTGTTTTTT
>TRBJ2-1|TRBD2|TRBV15|.
CATSRVAGGLDEQFF
TGTGCCACCAGCAGAGTAGCGGGGGGGTTGGATGAGCAGTTCTTC
>TRBJ2-3|TRBD2|TRBV5-1|few
CASSLDPSGGGYTQYF
TGCGCCAGCAGCTTGGATCCTAGCGGGGGCGGGTATACGCAGTATTTT
>TRBJ1-2|TRBD1|TRBV20-1|many
CSARGTGAHYGYTF
TGCAGTGCTAGAGGGACAGGGGCGCACTATGGCTACACCTTC
>TRBJ1-2|.|TRBV15|few
CATSRERGHGYGYTF
TGTGCCACCAGCAGAGAACGGGGGCATGGCTATGGCTACACCTTC
>TRBJ2-3|.|TRBV7-2|.
CASSLVFSDTQYF
TGTGCCAGCAGCTTAGTTTTTTCGGATACGCAGTATTTT
>TRBJ2-1|.|TRBV2|.
CASSLKTEQFF
TGTGCCAGCAGTCTTAAGACAGAGCAGTTCTTC
>TRBJ2-3|.|TRBV6-5|.
CASSYRGGDTQYF
TGTGCCAGCAGTTACCGTGGCGGGGATACGCAGTATTTT
>TRBJ1-1|.|TRBV25-1|few
CASSGGPSEAFF
TGTGCCAGCAGTGGGGGACCGAGTGAAGCTTTCTTT
>TRBJ2-3|.|TRBV20-1|.
CAARMGADTQYF
TGCGCCGCCCGTATGGGGGCAGATACGCAGTATTTT
>TRBJ2-3|TRBD1|TRBV6-4|.
CAGSEGDRDTDTQYF
TGTGCCGGCAGTGAGGGTGACAGGGACACAGATACGCAGTATTTT
>TRBJ1-2|.|TRBV7-9|few
CASSQNDRENYGYTF
TGTGCCAGCAGCCAAAATGACCGCGAGAACTATGGCTACACCTTC
>TRBJ2-7|.|TRBV20-1|few
CSASTDRSSYEQYF
TGCAGTGCCTCGACGGACCGAAGCTCCTACGAGCAGTACTTC
>TRBJ2-5|.|TRBV12-3/TRBV12-4|many
CASSTGTLQETQYF
TGTGCCAGCAGTACCGGGACACTCCAAGAGACCCAGTACTTC